Listed below are T cell receptor beta chains from one sample, sequenced in a study of T cell changes during pregnancy in multiple sclerosis. Sequencing used immunoSEQ multiplex PCR; TCRdb keeps in-frame clones, though not all of them. Here the sample spans about 36,000 clones, 91% being singletons. The specimen comprised CD4+ T cells from peripheral blood mononuclear cells, sampled in the second trimester of pregnancy. These TCRs come from a female donor in good health, enrolled as a control in a pregnancy study. Each CDR3 is given with its conserved first and last residue. The D gene is left open where the match is weak. Not every row has a clone size; where given, it reads once, few, many or a size class.

v_call,clone_size,j_call,d_call,cdr3_nt,cdr3_aa
TRBV19,.,TRBJ1-6,.,TGTGCCAGTAGGGGGACGGGAGGGGTCCGGTCACCCCTCCACTTT,CASRGTGGVRSPLHF
TRBV5-8,.,TRBJ1-3,TRBD1,TGTGCCAGCAGCTCAACCGGGACAGGGGGCGCAGAAAACACCATATATTTT,CASSSTGTGGAENTIYF
TRBV9,.,TRBJ2-7,.,TGTGCCAGCAGCTCGGGACTTTTATACGAGCAGTACTTC,CASSSGLLYEQYF
TRBV5-1,.,TRBJ2-7,.,TGCGCCAGCGCGATGCAGGCCGCCTACGAGCAGTACTTC,CASAMQAAYEQYF
TRBV7-9,.,TRBJ2-3,TRBD2,TGTGCCAGCAGCTTAGGTGAAGGCGGGAGTTTGGATACGCAGTATTTT,CASSLGEGGSLDTQYF
TRBV23-1,.,TRBJ2-6,TRBD1,TGCGCCAGCAGTCAAGGGACAGGGGGACTCTCTGGGGCCAACGTCCTGACTTTC,CASSQGTGGLSGANVLTF
TRBV30,medium-sized,TRBJ2-7,.,TGTGCCTGGAGTGTACTTAACAGGGCCTACGAGCAGTACTTC,CAWSVLNRAYEQYF
TRBV5-4,once,TRBJ2-3,TRBD2,TGTGCCAGCAGCGGTAAAGCGGGGGCCAGCACAGATACGCAGTATTTT,CASSGKAGASTDTQYF
TRBV28,.,TRBJ2-2,.,TGTGCCAGCCACCGGGGAGGCAGTAACACCGGGGAGCTGTTTTTT,CASHRGGSNTGELFF
TRBV27,.,TRBJ2-7,.,TGTGCAAACACGGGGTTATACGAGCAGTACTTC,CANTGLYEQYF
TRBV19,.,TRBJ1-5,TRBD1,TGTGCCAGTAGTATAGATACCCGGACAGGGGGGAATCAGCCCCAGCATTTT,CASSIDTRTGGNQPQHF
TRBV5-1,.,TRBJ2-1,.,TGCGCCAGCAGCTTGGGACAGGTCGATAATGAGCAGTTCTTC,CASSLGQVDNEQFF
TRBV21-1,.,TRBJ2-7,.,TGTGCCAGCAGCAAACTCGAACGACGGGGGGCCAGCTACGAGCAGTACTTC,CASSKLERRGASYEQYF
TRBV6-1,.,TRBJ2-5,TRBD2,TGTGCCAGCAGTGAATCGGGGGGGGCCGGTGAGACCCAGTACTTC,CASSESGGAGETQYF
TRBV5-4,.,TRBJ2-1,.,TGTGCCAGCAGCTTGGATCCGACAACCTACAATGAGCAGTTCTTC,CASSLDPTTYNEQFF
TRBV6-1,few,TRBJ1-1,.,TGTGCCAGCAGTGACTACGGACAGCGGAACACTGAAGCTTTCTTT,CASSDYGQRNTEAFF
TRBV30,.,TRBJ1-4,.,TGTGCCTGGAGTGTACAGGTTGAGACCCAACTGTTTTTT,CAWSVQVETQLFF
TRBV10-3,.,TRBJ2-7,TRBD2,TGTGCCGCCTGGGCGGGGGGTTACTACGAGCAGTACTTC,CAAWAGGYYEQYF
TRBV28,.,TRBJ2-1,TRBD1,TGTGCCAGCAGTCTAGCCGACAGGGCGTTTAACAATGAGCAGTTCTTC,CASSLADRAFNNEQFF
TRBV14,.,TRBJ1-6,.,TGTGCCAGCAGCCCGGGACTGATTAATTCACCCCTCCACTTT,CASSPGLINSPLHF
TRBV5-6,.,TRBJ1-1,TRBD1,TGTGCCAGCAGACGCACGAACAGGGGGCTTGAAGCTTTCTTT,CASRRTNRGLEAFF
TRBV7-9,.,TRBJ1-6,TRBD1,TGTGCCAGCAGCTTTCGGGACAGGTTCGGGTATAATTCACCCCTCCACTTT,CASSFRDRFGYNSPLHF
TRBV19,.,TRBJ2-7,.,TGTGCCAGTAGTGCCGTTACGGCGGGATCCTACGAGCAGTACTTC,CASSAVTAGSYEQYF
TRBV29-1,.,TRBJ2-3,.,TGCAGCGCTTCGGGCCCGGGACTGGGTACGCAGTATTTT,CSASGPGLGTQYF
TRBV5-6,.,TRBJ2-3,.,TGTGCCAGCAGCTTGGCCTTTGGGGGGACAGGCACAGATACGCAGTATTTT,CASSLAFGGTGTDTQYF
TRBV6-5,.,TRBJ1-5,TRBD1,TGTGCCAGCAGTTACTCGACAGGGGAAAATCAGCCCCAGCATTTT,CASSYSTGENQPQHF
TRBV7-2,few,TRBJ1-2,.,TGTGCCAGCAGCCCCTGGGGCAGGGGAGATGGCTACACCTTC,CASSPWGRGDGYTF
TRBV2,.,TRBJ2-7,TRBD2,TGTGCCAGCCATCGGGAGGTCGGCTACGAGCAGTACTTC,CASHREVGYEQYF
TRBV7-3,once,TRBJ2-1,.,TGTGCCAGCTCTCTAAGTCTGTACAATGAGCAGTTCTTC,CASSLSLYNEQFF
TRBV19,.,TRBJ2-7,.,TGTGCCAGTAGTATACGGGTCGGGGGAGTCTACGAGCAGTACTTC,CASSIRVGGVYEQYF
TRBV18,.,TRBJ2-3,.,TGTGCCAGCTCACCAGCCACAGGGAAAGATACGCAGTATTTT,CASSPATGKDTQYF
TRBV14,.,TRBJ1-1,TRBD1,TGTGCCAGCAGCCAATGGGGGGACAGGTACATCATGAACACTGAAGCTTTCTTT,CASSQWGDRYIMNTEAFF
TRBV7-9,once,TRBJ2-1,TRBD2,TGTGCCATCCCGCGGGCTAGCGGGAGATATCAACGGGCCAATGAGCAGTTCTTC,CAIPRASGRYQRANEQFF
TRBV6-1,medium-sized,TRBJ1-5,TRBD1,TGTGCCAGCAGTTGGACAGGGGCTCTCGATCAGCCCCAGCATTTT,CASSWTGALDQPQHF
TRBV29-1,.,TRBJ2-7,TRBD2,TGCAGCGTTGATTCACGGGCGGGAGGAGTGCAGTACTTC,CSVDSRAGGVQYF
TRBV27,.,TRBJ2-7,.,TGTGCCAGCAGTATAAGGGGGGGGCCCTACGAGCAGTACTTC,CASSIRGGPYEQYF
TRBV5-8,.,TRBJ2-7,.,TGTGCCAGCAGCTTAATTGTGGGGAGCTCCTACGAGCAGTACTTC,CASSLIVGSSYEQYF
TRBV10-3,.,TRBJ2-1,TRBD2,TGTGCCATCCGCCCGGGACTAGGGAACAATGAGCAGTTCTTC,CAIRPGLGNNEQFF
TRBV6-6,.,TRBJ1-2,TRBD1,TGTGCCAGCAGCCACAGGGGAGGAGGCTACACCTTC,CASSHRGGGYTF
TRBV9,.,TRBJ2-1,TRBD2,TGTGCCAGCAATCTAGCGGACTCATTCAATGAGCAGTTCTTC,CASNLADSFNEQFF
TRBV6-5,.,TRBJ1-2,TRBD1,TGTGCCAGCAGACTGGGACAGTACTATGGCTACACCTTC,CASRLGQYYGYTF
TRBV29-1,few,TRBJ2-7,TRBD2,TGCAGCGTGACTAGCGGGGGAACCTACGAGCAGTACTTC,CSVTSGGTYEQYF
TRBV5-1,.,TRBJ2-3,TRBD2,TGCGCCAGCAGCTCCCGACTAGCGGGAGGGAGCACAGATACGCAGTATTTT,CASSSRLAGGSTDTQYF
TRBV7-3,.,TRBJ2-5,TRBD2,TGTGCCAGCAGCAGATTTTCGACTAGCGGGCAAGAGACCCAGTACTTC,CASSRFSTSGQETQYF
TRBV5-6,.,TRBJ1-5,.,TGTGCCAGCAGCTTGAGGGGGATATTTCAGCCCCAGCATTTT,CASSLRGIFQPQHF
TRBV28,.,TRBJ2-1,.,TGTGCCAGCATCCCGGCTCAAGTAGTCGCGGGGCAGTTCTTC,CASIPAQVVAGQFF
TRBV6-1,.,TRBJ1-2,.,TGTGCCAGCAGTGGTGACACGAACTATGGCTACACCTTC,CASSGDTNYGYTF
TRBV5-6,.,TRBJ2-5,.,TGTGCCAGCAGCTTGAGGGCGGGGTGGGGAGAGACCCAGTACTTC,CASSLRAGWGETQYF
TRBV6-1,.,TRBJ1-5,TRBD1,TGTGCCAGCAGTGGACAGGGCAACAATCAGCCCCAGCATTTT,CASSGQGNNQPQHF
TRBV28,few,TRBJ2-7,TRBD1,TGTGCCAGCAGTTCCCCTTCGACAGGGCGTACCTACGAGCAGTACTTC,CASSSPSTGRTYEQYF
TRBV7-8,.,TRBJ2-7,.,TGTGCCAGCCTCAGGGGTAATTTCGGCGGGAGTGGCGAGCAGTACTTC,CASLRGNFGGSGEQYF
TRBV6-1,.,TRBJ1-1,TRBD1,TGTGCCAGCAGTTATTCGGACAGGGCGGACAGAGCTTTCTTT,CASSYSDRADRAFF
TRBV9,.,TRBJ2-1,TRBD2,TGTGCCAGCAGCGTAGTGCCCGGGACTAGCGGGTACAATGAGCAGTTCTTC,CASSVVPGTSGYNEQFF
TRBV25-1,few,TRBJ2-3,TRBD1,TGTGCCAGCAGTGATTGGGACAGCGGCACAGATACGCAGTATTTT,CASSDWDSGTDTQYF
TRBV29-1,.,TRBJ1-1,TRBD1,TGCAGCGGCCGCCTCCCAGGGGGTGGGACTGAAGCTTTCTTT,CSGRLPGGGTEAFF
TRBV18,.,TRBJ1-1,.,TGTGCCAGCTCACCACCGGAGGGGAGAGCTGAAGCTTTCTTT,CASSPPEGRAEAFF
TRBV11-2,.,TRBJ2-1,.,TGTGCCAGCAGCTTAGACCCAACTCCCAACAATGAGCAGTTCTTC,CASSLDPTPNNEQFF
TRBV6-5,.,TRBJ2-1,.,TGTGCCAGCAGTTACTACACTCAGGGTGAGCAGTTCTTC,CASSYYTQGEQFF
TRBV5-1,.,TRBJ2-7,TRBD2,TGCGCCAGCAGCCCAAGGGGTCTAGCGGGAGGCTCTCGGTACGAGCAGTACTTC,CASSPRGLAGGSRYEQYF